The source of this TCR beta chain is a study of human T cells and chemical hapten exposure (dated by TCRdb to 2020 to 2023). For context, the study as a whole: For sensitization, 2% DPC in acetone was applied to a 2 cm by 2 cm area of upper inner arm skin. Weekly therapeutic DPC doses were additionally applied to the scalp of patients throughout the roughly 25-week study period. Patch testing was done on the upper back using Finn chambers containing 0.01% DPC, and results were scored after 6 days according to International Contact Dermatitis Research Group standards. The mostly female patient cohort included alopecia areata with under or over 50% scalp involvement, alopecia totalis and alopecia universalis. Libraries were pooled for sequencing, and per-sample TCR yields varied mainly because of small differences in library volumes within the pool. This study followed changes in the peripheral blood TCR repertoire in vivo during primary and secondary sensitization of alopecia patients to the hapten diphenylcyclopropenone (DPC). Blood samples were taken from patients before sensitization (week 0) and at 2, 6 and about 24 weeks after DPC sensitization. About 29 alopecia patients gave blood for TCR sequencing at one to four time points (pre-sensitization, 2, 6 and 24 weeks).

Only a few counts were recorded for this clonotype. Its antigen remains undetermined. Base quality data are lacking; no much larger clone is found one base away. The method was RACE. Sequencing was performed on a NextSeq 500. During library preparation, unique molecular identifiers were attached to individual cDNA molecules so that TCRs could be counted quantitatively and reproducibly. From each blood RNA sample, both TCR alpha and TCR beta chains were sequenced. From the authors' description of their analysis: Samples had a median of roughly 98,000 TCRs, with a range from roughly 23,224 to 700,000. The Decombinator software suite was used to annotate V, J and CDR3 in the TCR reads. For the PS versus PT1 abundance plots, all samples were subsampled to the same number of TCRs (28,000). Expanded TCRs were defined as absent before sensitization and observed at least eight times at the 2-week time point. Through fastp at Q25 and MiXCR, TCRdb rebuilt clones from the public reads, retaining in-frame beta chains. Entries that share a CDR3 protein sequence are merged under the most common genes and DNA. Here the V and J calls rest on TCRdb's processing, not on the authors' analysis. This sample comprises about 380,000 distinct CDR3 sequences, 5.1% of them detected only once. Around 2.6% of the sample comes from the top ten.

Spanning cysteine to phenylalanine, the CDR3 consists of 15 amino acids. The CDR3 DNA has 45 bases and is translated from base 1. V is pared back by 0 bases and J by 7 bases, with 14 bases lying between the germline termini. CDR1 SGHRS and CDR2 YFSETQ were looked up in the germline V gene. This sample's time point label indicates: pre-sensitization, week 0. Read against the paper, the sample's treatment or condition label means: therapeutic diphenylcyclopropenone sensitization with weekly scalp DPC. At each patch-test visit, blood was drawn before the patch test was applied. To be eligible, patients had to be aged 18 to 70, diagnosed with alopecia and judged suitable for DPC therapy, while pregnant patients were excluded. Total RNA was extracted from unfractionated whole blood collected in Tempus Blood RNA tubes. Study-wide conclusions, independent of this receptor: No change with DPC sensitization was found in the number of TCRs above 1 in 1000 frequency, and no evidence of global repertoire structure alterations was found. Because all patients had alopecia, a presumed autoimmune disease, the immune response of the patients might differ from that of healthy individuals. Patch test score correlated positively with the number of PT1 expanded TCRs, reaching significance at thresholds 8, 16 and 32 but not at 4. Compared with pre-sensitization or healthy control sets, expanded TCRs formed significantly more large CDR3 similarity clusters, which is consistent with antigen-driven responses. Repeated subsampling changed both the strength of the expansion versus patch-test correlation and the threshold at which the correlation became significant.

The origin of this receptor is a woman aged 45-65 years with alopecia areata. Some clones in this sample may be carry-over from other donors' samples. The chain was built from TRBV5-1 and TRBJ2-1; a tentative D call is TRBD2 (5 bases match). Sequencing was performed on whole blood, taken in connection with sensitization to the hapten diphenylcyclopropenone (DPC). The CDR3: CASSLGLATVNEQFF. The nucleotides are TGCGCCAGCAGCTTGGGGCTAGCAACTGTTAATGAGCAGTTCTTC.